This TCR beta chain was recovered during a study of CD4 T cell repertoires in COVID-19. Study observations and caveats: Between about 7 and 27% of SARS-CoV-2 clonotypes also appeared in SARS-CoV and/or HKU1 spike cultures. Sharing of several most expanded SARS-CoV-2-reactive clonotypes across memory subsets suggested intraclonal diversification.

Assay used: immunoSEQ multiplex PCR; TCRdb lists only in-frame clones, some missing. Here the sample spans about 75,000 clones, approximately 83% being singletons. Germline CDR1 SGHVS, CDR2 FQNEAQ. V was pared by 5 bases and J by 2 bases, with 6 bases of the junction left unmatched. This CDR3 comprises 15 residues. Donors had recovered from mild-to-severe COVID-19. The memory T cells were sequenced right after ex vivo isolation, without culture. Comment on this clone: The antigen is undetermined.

Sequencing used CD4+ T cells from peripheral blood, obtained after recovery from COVID-19. The chain combines TRBV7-8 with TRBJ2-1; 7 nucleotides match TRBD2. The TCR sequence derives from a human donor who had COVID-19. The CDR3 protein is CASSRAGLTYNEQFF. Here the CDR3 DNA reads TGTGCCAGCAGCCGAGCGGGACTTACCTACAATGAGCAGTTCTTC.